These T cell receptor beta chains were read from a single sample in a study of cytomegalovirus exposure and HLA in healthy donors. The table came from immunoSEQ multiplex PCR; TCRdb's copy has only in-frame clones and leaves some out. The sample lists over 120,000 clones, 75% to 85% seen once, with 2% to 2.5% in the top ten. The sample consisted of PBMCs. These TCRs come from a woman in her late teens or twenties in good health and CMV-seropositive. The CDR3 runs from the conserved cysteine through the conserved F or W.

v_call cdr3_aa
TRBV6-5 CASSYFGTGGQETQYF
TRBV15 CATSLTDRASSPLHF
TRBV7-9 CASSLPQGRSTDTQYF
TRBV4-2 CASSQESSANYGYTF
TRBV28 CASSGTGGATEAFF
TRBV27 CASRQGANQPQHF
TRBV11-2 CASSLDLSGRTVNSPLHF
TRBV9 CASSVGDGTSGGSDTQYF
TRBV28 CASSLGGGRSYGYTF
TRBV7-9 CASSSTGAGEQFF
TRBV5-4 CASRQNLNTEAFF
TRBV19 CASSIVASGGRYTGELFF
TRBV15 CATSRGVTGLAETQYF
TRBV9 CASSVEVTSGGEQFF
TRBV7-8 CASSADRLVAFF